This TCR beta chain was sequenced for a study of T cells in Graves' hyperthyroidism and ophthalmopathy. The overall study: Peripheral blood was secured at the point of initial diagnosis, before any treatment.

The CDR3 regions of TCR beta were amplified from RNA transcripts. The HTBI primer set drove a first-round RT-PCR of the TCR CDR3. MiXCR, applied by TCRdb to the multiplex PCR reads, yields one record per CDR3 protein. The data hold a few hundred thousand distinct CDR3 sequences, with approximately 13% observed a single time. Aged 18 to 65, the patients had hyperthyroidism that was newly diagnosed and had lasted under 2 months. This sample holds PBMCs from about 10 ml fresh peripheral blood. Trimming took off 5 bases at V and 6 bases at J, with 17 bases between the two ends. CDR3 length: 15 amino acids. The germline gives CDR1 MNHNS, CDR2 SASEGT.

Sequences were obtained from blood. This receptor was identified in a woman aged 25-40 years with Graves' hyperthyroidism that later progressed to Graves' ophthalmopathy. V gene TRBV6-1 combines with J gene TRBJ2-1; D unclear. The CDR3 bases are TGTGCCAGCAGTCCTACCCCAGGCCAAATCAATGAGCAGTTCTTC. Translated, it gives CASSPTPGQINEQFF.